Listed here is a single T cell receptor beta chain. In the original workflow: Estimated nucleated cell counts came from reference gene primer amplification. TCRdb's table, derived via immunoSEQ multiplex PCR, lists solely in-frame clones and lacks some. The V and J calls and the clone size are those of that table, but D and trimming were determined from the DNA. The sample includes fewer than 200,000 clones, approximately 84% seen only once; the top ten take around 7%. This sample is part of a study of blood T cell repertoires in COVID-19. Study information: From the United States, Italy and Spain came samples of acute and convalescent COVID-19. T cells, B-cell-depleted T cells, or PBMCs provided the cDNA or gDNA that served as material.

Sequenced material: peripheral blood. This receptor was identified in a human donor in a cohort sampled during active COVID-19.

CDR3: CASSLAPGLAPNTGELFF. CDR3 coding DNA: TGTGCCAGCAGCTTAGCTCCCGGACTAGCTCCCAACACCGGGGAGCTGTTTTTT. The V call is TRBV13, the J call TRBJ2-2; 8 bases map to TRBD2. J lost 2 bases, V lost 1 base, and 9 bases had no gene match. CDR3 size: 18 residues. The germline V gene has CDR1 PRHDT and CDR2 FYEKMQ (reference sequence).